The rows below give T cell receptor beta chains drawn from one sample of a study of blood T cell repertoires in COVID-19. Assay: immunoSEQ multiplex PCR; the TCRdb copy retains only in-frame clones and omits some. The data hold under 200,000 clones, with around four fifths observed a single time. The material sequenced was peripheral blood. The receptors here all came from a woman in her 30s with acute or convalescent COVID-19. Both conserved end residues are part of each CDR3. A D gene is named only where the DNA matches it firmly. Expanded clones get a size class; other rows say once, few or many, or leave the size out.

J gene: TRBJ2-2; clone size: .; D gene: .; V gene: TRBV30; CDR3 DNA: TGTGCCTGGAGTAGGAGGGGCGCCGGGGAGCTGTTTTTT; CDR3 protein: CAWSRRGAGELFF
J gene: TRBJ2-7; clone size: .; D gene: TRBD1; V gene: TRBV9; CDR3 DNA: TGTGCCAGCAGCGTAGCAGGCAGGGGGCACGAGCAGTACTTC; CDR3 protein: CASSVAGRGHEQYF
J gene: TRBJ1-4; clone size: once; D gene: .; V gene: TRBV20-1; CDR3 DNA: TGCAGTGCTAGTCATGGGGGCGCTTCAACTAATGAAAAACTGTTTTTT; CDR3 protein: CSASHGGASTNEKLFF
J gene: TRBJ1-2; clone size: .; D gene: TRBD1; V gene: TRBV14; CDR3 DNA: TGTGCCAGCAGCCAAGATCTGGCAGGGGGCACCTATGGCTACACCTTC; CDR3 protein: CASSQDLAGGTYGYTF
J gene: TRBJ2-7; clone size: once; D gene: TRBD2; V gene: TRBV6-5; CDR3 DNA: TGTGCCAGCGGCGGACTAGCGGCATACGAGCAGTACTTC; CDR3 protein: CASGGLAAYEQYF
J gene: TRBJ2-1; clone size: .; D gene: .; V gene: TRBV7-8; CDR3 DNA: TGTGCCAGCAGCTTATCGTTGGTCTGGGGGCTAAGGCGGGAGAGGGTCAATGAGCAGTTCTTC; CDR3 protein: CASSLSLVWGLRRERVNEQFF
J gene: TRBJ2-5; clone size: few; D gene: TRBD2; V gene: TRBV6-5; CDR3 DNA: TGTGCCAGCAGGGCAGCGGGAGGGGGGCTGGAGACCCAGTACTTC; CDR3 protein: CASRAAGGGLETQYF
J gene: TRBJ2-3; clone size: .; D gene: .; V gene: TRBV19; CDR3 DNA: TGTGCCAGTAATTACGCAGGGGCGGGCACAGATACGCAGTATTTT; CDR3 protein: CASNYAGAGTDTQYF
J gene: TRBJ2-7; clone size: .; D gene: .; V gene: TRBV19; CDR3 DNA: TGTGCCAGTAGTAACAGTTACTACGAGCAGTACTTC; CDR3 protein: CASSNSYYEQYF
J gene: TRBJ2-2; clone size: few; D gene: .; V gene: TRBV6-5; CDR3 DNA: TGTGCCAGCAGGTCTGCCGGGGAGCTGTTTTTT; CDR3 protein: CASRSAGELFF
J gene: TRBJ2-1; clone size: .; D gene: .; V gene: TRBV27; CDR3 DNA: TGTGCCAGCAGTCCGGGGACACCATGGAGTGAGCAGTTCTTC; CDR3 protein: CASSPGTPWSEQFF
J gene: TRBJ1-6; clone size: .; D gene: .; V gene: TRBV27; CDR3 DNA: TGTGCCAGCAGTTTACGAGCGAATTCACCCCTCCACTTT; CDR3 protein: CASSLRANSPLHF
J gene: TRBJ1-1; clone size: .; D gene: TRBD1; V gene: TRBV19; CDR3 DNA: TGTGCCAGTAGTAGACAGGGGATCTCCACGGGAGCTTTCTTT; CDR3 protein: CASSRQGISTGAFF
J gene: TRBJ2-2; clone size: .; D gene: TRBD1; V gene: TRBV28; CDR3 DNA: TGTGCCAGCAGTTTCGGACAGGGGACCCCTATTAACACCGGGGAGCTGTTTTTT; CDR3 protein: CASSFGQGTPINTGELFF
J gene: TRBJ2-4; clone size: .; D gene: TRBD1; V gene: TRBV27; CDR3 DNA: TGTGCCAGCAGCCGGGACAGGGGGCACATTCAGTACTTC; CDR3 protein: CASSRDRGHIQYF
J gene: TRBJ2-7; clone size: .; D gene: TRBD1; V gene: TRBV5-1; CDR3 DNA: TGCGCCAGCAGCTTGGGGGACAGGTCCGACTACGAGCAGTACTTC; CDR3 protein: CASSLGDRSDYEQYF
J gene: TRBJ2-7; clone size: .; D gene: TRBD2; V gene: TRBV5-1; CDR3 DNA: TGCGCCAGCAGCTTAGGACCAAGCGGGAGGAGGTACGAGCAGTACTTC; CDR3 protein: CASSLGPSGRRYEQYF
J gene: TRBJ2-5; clone size: .; D gene: TRBD2; V gene: TRBV7-6; CDR3 DNA: TGTGCCAGCAGCCCTAACCTAGCGGGGAAAGAGACCCAGTACTTC; CDR3 protein: CASSPNLAGKETQYF
J gene: TRBJ1-5; clone size: few; D gene: TRBD1; V gene: TRBV19; CDR3 DNA: TGTGCCAGTAAGACTCGCGGACAGGGGAGCAATCAGCCCCAGCATTTT; CDR3 protein: CASKTRGQGSNQPQHF
J gene: TRBJ1-2; clone size: few; D gene: .; V gene: TRBV5-1; CDR3 DNA: TGCGCCAGCAGCTTGGCCTACGGAGGCGATGGCTACACCTTC; CDR3 protein: CASSLAYGGDGYTF
J gene: TRBJ1-2; clone size: .; D gene: .; V gene: TRBV7-6; CDR3 DNA: TGTGCCAGCAGCTTAGGGCAGGTCCCGTTCAGTGGCTACACCTTC; CDR3 protein: CASSLGQVPFSGYTF
J gene: TRBJ1-3; clone size: .; D gene: .; V gene: TRBV7-9; CDR3 DNA: TGTGCCCCCAAAGGGGTGACTGGAAACACCATATATTTT; CDR3 protein: CAPKGVTGNTIYF
J gene: TRBJ1-4; clone size: .; D gene: TRBD1; V gene: TRBV28; CDR3 DNA: TGTGCCAGCAGGGCAGGGACAGCTAATGAAAAACTGTTTTTT; CDR3 protein: CASRAGTANEKLFF
J gene: TRBJ2-1; clone size: .; D gene: TRBD2; V gene: TRBV18; CDR3 DNA: TGTGCCAGCTCACCACCGGGGCTAGCGGGAGTAAGGGTCTACAATGAGCAGTTCTTC; CDR3 protein: CASSPPGLAGVRVYNEQFF
J gene: TRBJ1-2; clone size: once; D gene: .; V gene: TRBV12-3/TRBV12-4; CDR3 DNA: TGTGCCAGCAGTTTAGCACAGTATAATGGCTACACCTTC; CDR3 protein: CASSLAQYNGYTF
J gene: TRBJ1-5; clone size: .; D gene: .; V gene: TRBV27; CDR3 DNA: TGTGCCAGCAGTTGGGGGGGGGAACAGCCCCAGCATTTT; CDR3 protein: CASSWGGEQPQHF
J gene: TRBJ1-1; clone size: .; D gene: .; V gene: TRBV6-5; CDR3 DNA: TGTGCCAGCAGTTACCTGAGAGAGAACACTGAAGCTTTCTTT; CDR3 protein: CASSYLRENTEAFF
J gene: TRBJ2-5; clone size: .; D gene: TRBD2; V gene: TRBV5-4; CDR3 DNA: TGTGCCAGCAGCTTGGCGGGAGGGCACCAAGAGACCCAGTACTTC; CDR3 protein: CASSLAGGHQETQYF
J gene: TRBJ2-1; clone size: .; D gene: TRBD2; V gene: TRBV28; CDR3 DNA: TGTGCCAGCAGTTTTGGACTAGCGGAAGCCAATGAGCAGTTCTTC; CDR3 protein: CASSFGLAEANEQFF
J gene: TRBJ2-5; clone size: .; D gene: .; V gene: TRBV19; CDR3 DNA: TGTGCCAGTAGGAAACAGGGTCAAGAGACCCAGTACTTC; CDR3 protein: CASRKQGQETQYF
J gene: TRBJ1-6; clone size: .; D gene: TRBD1; V gene: TRBV6-6; CDR3 DNA: TGTGCCAGCAGTACCCAGGGGGGCTCACCCCTCCACTTT; CDR3 protein: CASSTQGGSPLHF
J gene: TRBJ1-2; clone size: .; D gene: .; V gene: TRBV14; CDR3 DNA: TGTGCCAGCAGAGAGGGCTATGGCTACACCTTC; CDR3 protein: CASREGYGYTF
J gene: TRBJ1-1; clone size: .; D gene: .; V gene: TRBV11-2; CDR3 DNA: TGTGCCAGCAGCTTAGGGAGTGAAGCTTTCTTT; CDR3 protein: CASSLGSEAFF
J gene: TRBJ1-5; clone size: .; D gene: .; V gene: TRBV19; CDR3 DNA: TGTGCCAGTAGCCTCTCAGATCAGCCCCAGCATTTT; CDR3 protein: CASSLSDQPQHF
J gene: TRBJ1-2; clone size: few; D gene: TRBD1; V gene: TRBV28; CDR3 DNA: TGTGCCAGCAGGGCCCCTTGGACAGGGGGCTATGGCTACACCTTC; CDR3 protein: CASRAPWTGGYGYTF
J gene: TRBJ1-1; clone size: few; D gene: TRBD1; V gene: TRBV10-3; CDR3 DNA: TGTGCCATCAACGCTGCGGGACAGGGGAACACTGAAGCTTTCTTT; CDR3 protein: CAINAAGQGNTEAFF
J gene: TRBJ2-5; clone size: .; D gene: .; V gene: TRBV5-1; CDR3 DNA: TGCGCCAGCAGCTTGGCCGGAGAGACCCAGTACTTC; CDR3 protein: CASSLAGETQYF
J gene: TRBJ2-1; clone size: .; D gene: .; V gene: TRBV7-8; CDR3 DNA: TGTGCCAGCAGCCGGGGACTGTACCTCAATGAGCAGTTCTTC; CDR3 protein: CASSRGLYLNEQFF
J gene: TRBJ1-4; clone size: .; D gene: TRBD1; V gene: TRBV5-1; CDR3 DNA: TGCGCCAGCAGCGAACGACAGGGACCTACTAATGAAAAACTGTTTTTT; CDR3 protein: CASSERQGPTNEKLFF
J gene: TRBJ1-1; clone size: .; D gene: TRBD1; V gene: TRBV10-3; CDR3 DNA: TGTGCCATCAGTAGGGACAGGGAAGGGACTGAAGCTTTCTTT; CDR3 protein: CAISRDREGTEAFF
J gene: TRBJ2-7; clone size: .; D gene: TRBD2; V gene: TRBV27; CDR3 DNA: TGTGCCAGCAGTTTATCACCGCCCGGGACTAGCTACTCCTACGAGCAGTACTTC; CDR3 protein: CASSLSPPGTSYSYEQYF
J gene: TRBJ1-1; clone size: .; D gene: .; V gene: TRBV18; CDR3 DNA: TGTGCCAGCTCCCACAAATTGAACACTGAAGCTTTCTTT; CDR3 protein: CASSHKLNTEAFF
J gene: TRBJ1-4; clone size: once; D gene: .; V gene: TRBV3-1/TRBV3-2; CDR3 DNA: TGTGCCAGCAGCCAAGCGGGGGGAGCCGAAAAACTGTTTTTT; CDR3 protein: CASSQAGGAEKLFF
J gene: TRBJ2-1; clone size: .; D gene: TRBD2; V gene: TRBV2; CDR3 DNA: TGTGCCAGCAGTGGCGCTAGCGGCTACAATGAGCAGTTCTTC; CDR3 protein: CASSGASGYNEQFF
J gene: TRBJ2-5; clone size: once; D gene: TRBD1; V gene: TRBV5-4; CDR3 DNA: TGTGCCAGCAGCTTATTGACAGGGGAGGAGACCCAGTACTTC; CDR3 protein: CASSLLTGEETQYF
J gene: TRBJ1-2; clone size: .; D gene: .; V gene: TRBV15; CDR3 DNA: TGTGCCACCAGCAGGGAACCCGGGATAACGGGTGGAGGCTATGGCTACACCTTC; CDR3 protein: CATSREPGITGGGYGYTF
J gene: TRBJ2-1; clone size: .; D gene: .; V gene: TRBV21-1; CDR3 DNA: TGTGCCAGCAGCTACCCCGAAGGCACGGGACAGGGGAGGGATGAGCAGTTCTTC; CDR3 protein: CASSYPEGTGQGRDEQFF
J gene: TRBJ2-1; clone size: .; D gene: .; V gene: TRBV11-3; CDR3 DNA: TGTGCCAGCAGCTTAGGGCGGGGCATCTTAAATGAGCAGTTCTTC; CDR3 protein: CASSLGRGILNEQFF